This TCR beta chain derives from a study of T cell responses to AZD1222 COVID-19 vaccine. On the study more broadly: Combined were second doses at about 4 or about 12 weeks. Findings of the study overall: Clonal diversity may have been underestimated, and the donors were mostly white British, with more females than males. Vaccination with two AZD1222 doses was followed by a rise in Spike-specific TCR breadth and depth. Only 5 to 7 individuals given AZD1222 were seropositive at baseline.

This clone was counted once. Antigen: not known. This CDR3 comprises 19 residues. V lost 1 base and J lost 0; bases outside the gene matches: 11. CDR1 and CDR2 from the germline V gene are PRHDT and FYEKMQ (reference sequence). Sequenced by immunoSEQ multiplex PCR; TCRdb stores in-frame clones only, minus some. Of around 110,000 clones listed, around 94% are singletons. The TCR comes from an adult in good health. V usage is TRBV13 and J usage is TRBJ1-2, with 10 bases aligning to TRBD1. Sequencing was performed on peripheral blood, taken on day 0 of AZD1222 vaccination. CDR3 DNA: TGTGCCAGCAGCTTAGAAGCGGGACAGGGGTTGGGAGCTAACTATGGCTACACCTTC. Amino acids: CASSLEAGQGLGANYGYTF.